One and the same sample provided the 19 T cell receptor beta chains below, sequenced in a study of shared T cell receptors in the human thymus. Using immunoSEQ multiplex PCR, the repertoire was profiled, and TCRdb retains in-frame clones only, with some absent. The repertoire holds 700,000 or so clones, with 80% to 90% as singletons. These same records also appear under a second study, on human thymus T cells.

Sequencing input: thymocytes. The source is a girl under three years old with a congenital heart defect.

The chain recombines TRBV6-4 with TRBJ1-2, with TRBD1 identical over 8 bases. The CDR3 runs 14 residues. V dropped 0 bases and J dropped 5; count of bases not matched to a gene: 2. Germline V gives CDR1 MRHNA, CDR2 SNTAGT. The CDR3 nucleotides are TGTGCCAGCAGTGACTCCGACAGGGGTTATGGCTACACCTTC. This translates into CASSDSDRGYGYTF.

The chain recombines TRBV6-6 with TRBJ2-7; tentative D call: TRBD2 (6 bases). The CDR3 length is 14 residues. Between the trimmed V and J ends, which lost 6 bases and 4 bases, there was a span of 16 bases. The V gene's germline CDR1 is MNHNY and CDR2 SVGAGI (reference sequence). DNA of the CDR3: TGTGCCAGCAGACATCAGGAGGGGAGGTACGAGCAGTACTTC. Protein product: CASRHQEGRYEQYF.

The CDR3 loop reads CAIRTGSGNTIYF. The CDR3, as DNA: TGTGCCATCAGGACAGGCTCTGGAAACACCATATATTTT. V is TRBV10-3 and J is TRBJ1-3; D may be TRBD1 (6 bases). The CDR3 extends over 13 amino acids. Per germline, CDR1 ENHRY and CDR2 SYGVKD. Trimming cost V 6 bases and J 0 bases, with 6 bases left between them.

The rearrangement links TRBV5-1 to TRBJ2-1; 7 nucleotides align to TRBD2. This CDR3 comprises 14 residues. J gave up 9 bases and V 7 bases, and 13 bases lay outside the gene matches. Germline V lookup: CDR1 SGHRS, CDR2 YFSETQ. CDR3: CASGHRLADSEQFF. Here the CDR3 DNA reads TGCGCCAGCGGCCACCGACTAGCAGATAGTGAGCAGTTCTTC.

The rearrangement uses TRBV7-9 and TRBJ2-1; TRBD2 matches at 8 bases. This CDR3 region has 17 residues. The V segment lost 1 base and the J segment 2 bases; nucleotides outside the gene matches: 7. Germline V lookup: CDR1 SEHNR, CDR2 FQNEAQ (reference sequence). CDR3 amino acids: CASSLGDGGDPYNEQFF. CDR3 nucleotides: TGTGCCAGCAGCTTAGGGGACGGGGGGGATCCCTACAATGAGCAGTTCTTC.

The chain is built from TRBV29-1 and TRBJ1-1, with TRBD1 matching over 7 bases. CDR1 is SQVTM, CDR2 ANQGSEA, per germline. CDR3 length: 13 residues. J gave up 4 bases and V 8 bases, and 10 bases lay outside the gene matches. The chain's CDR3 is CSSGGNSRTEAFF. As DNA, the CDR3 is TGCAGCTCAGGGGGGAACAGTCGCACTGAAGCTTTCTTT. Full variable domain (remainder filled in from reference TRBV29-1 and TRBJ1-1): SAVISQKPSRDICQRGTSLTIQCQVDSQVTMMFWYRQQPGQSLTLIATANQGSEATYESGFVIDKFPISRPNLTFSTLTVSNMSPEDSSIYLCSSGGNSRTEAFFGQGTRLTVV.

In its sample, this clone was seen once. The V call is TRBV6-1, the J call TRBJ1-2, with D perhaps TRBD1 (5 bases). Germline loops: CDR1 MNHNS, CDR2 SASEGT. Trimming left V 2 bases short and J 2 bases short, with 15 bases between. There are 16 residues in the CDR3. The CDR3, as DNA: TGTGCCAGCAGTGAAAGGGGTATTTTGAGGAACTATGGCTACACCTTC. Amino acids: CASSERGILRNYGYTF.

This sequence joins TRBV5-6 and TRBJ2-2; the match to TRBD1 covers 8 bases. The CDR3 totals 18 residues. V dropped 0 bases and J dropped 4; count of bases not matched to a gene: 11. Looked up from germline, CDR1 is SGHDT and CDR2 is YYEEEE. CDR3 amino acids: CASSLVDRERFCTGELFF. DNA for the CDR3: TGTGCCAGCAGCTTGGTGGACAGGGAACGTTTTTGCACCGGGGAGCTGTTTTTT.

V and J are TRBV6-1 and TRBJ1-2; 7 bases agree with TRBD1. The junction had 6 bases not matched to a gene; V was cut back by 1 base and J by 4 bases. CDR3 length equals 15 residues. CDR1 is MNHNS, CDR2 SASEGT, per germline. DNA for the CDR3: TGTGCCAGCAGTGAAGTCTACAGGGGTCCCTATGGCTACACCTTC. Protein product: CASSEVYRGPYGYTF.

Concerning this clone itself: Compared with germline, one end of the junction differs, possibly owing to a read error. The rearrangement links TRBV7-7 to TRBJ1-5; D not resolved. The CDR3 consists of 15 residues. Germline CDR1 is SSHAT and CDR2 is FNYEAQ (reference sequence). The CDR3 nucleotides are TGTGCTAGCAGCTCTGACTACCGGAGGCACCAGCCCCAGCATTTT. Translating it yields CASSSDYRRHQPQHF.

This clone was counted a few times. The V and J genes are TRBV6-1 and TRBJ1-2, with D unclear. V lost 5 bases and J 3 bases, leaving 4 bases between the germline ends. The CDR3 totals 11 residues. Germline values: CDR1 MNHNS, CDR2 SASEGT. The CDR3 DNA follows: TGTGCCAGCAGTTCTTACTATGGCTACACCTTC. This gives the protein CASSSYYGYTF.

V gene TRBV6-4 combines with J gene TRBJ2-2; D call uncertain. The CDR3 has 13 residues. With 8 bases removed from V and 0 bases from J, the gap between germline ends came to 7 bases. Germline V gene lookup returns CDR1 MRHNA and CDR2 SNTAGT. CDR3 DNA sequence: TGTGCCAGCCGGGTCCCGAACACCGGGGAGCTGTTTTTT. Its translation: CASRVPNTGELFF.

The CDR3 DNA reads as TGTGCCAGCAGTTCCTCGGACAGCCTCTATGGCTACACCTTC. Translation gives CASSSSDSLYGYTF. The chain is built from TRBV6-5 and TRBJ1-2, with a tentative D call TRBD1 (6 bases). CDR1 and CDR2 (germline): MNHEY, SVGAGI. The ends were cut back, 4 bases at V and 4 bases at J, with 13 bases in the middle. The CDR3 is 14 amino acids.

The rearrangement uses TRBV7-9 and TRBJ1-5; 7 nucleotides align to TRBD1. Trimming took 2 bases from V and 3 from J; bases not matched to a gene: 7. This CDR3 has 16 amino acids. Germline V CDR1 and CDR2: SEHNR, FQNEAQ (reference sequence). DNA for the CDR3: TGTGCCAGCAGCTTATCGGGGGACAGTCACAATCAGCCCCAGCATTTT. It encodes CASSLSGDSHNQPQHF.

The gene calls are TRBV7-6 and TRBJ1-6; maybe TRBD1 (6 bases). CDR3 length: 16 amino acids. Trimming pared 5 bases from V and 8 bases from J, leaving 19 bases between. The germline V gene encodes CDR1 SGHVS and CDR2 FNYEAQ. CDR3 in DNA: TGTGCCAGCAGCCGCACCGATACGGGACACCATTCACCCCTCCACTTT. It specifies CASSRTDTGHHSPLHF.

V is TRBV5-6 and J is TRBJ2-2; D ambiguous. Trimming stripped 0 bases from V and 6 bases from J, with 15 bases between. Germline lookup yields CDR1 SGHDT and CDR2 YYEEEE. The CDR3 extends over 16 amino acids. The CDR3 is CASSLGPQAPAGELFF. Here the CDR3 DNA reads TGTGCCAGCAGCTTGGGACCCCAGGCCCCCGCCGGGGAGCTGTTTTTT.

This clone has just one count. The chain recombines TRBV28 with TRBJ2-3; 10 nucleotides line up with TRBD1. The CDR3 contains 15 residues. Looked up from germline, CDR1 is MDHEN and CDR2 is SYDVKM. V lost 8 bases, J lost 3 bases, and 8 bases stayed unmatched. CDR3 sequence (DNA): TGTGCCAGCCCGAAAGGGACAGGGGTGACAGATACGCAGTATTTT. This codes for CASPKGTGVTDTQYF.

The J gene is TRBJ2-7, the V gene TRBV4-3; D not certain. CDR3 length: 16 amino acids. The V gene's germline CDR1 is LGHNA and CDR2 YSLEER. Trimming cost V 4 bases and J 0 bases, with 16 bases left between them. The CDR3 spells CASSPHGSPSSYEQYF. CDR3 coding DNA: TGCGCCAGCAGCCCCCACGGAAGCCCTAGCTCCTACGAGCAGTACTTC.

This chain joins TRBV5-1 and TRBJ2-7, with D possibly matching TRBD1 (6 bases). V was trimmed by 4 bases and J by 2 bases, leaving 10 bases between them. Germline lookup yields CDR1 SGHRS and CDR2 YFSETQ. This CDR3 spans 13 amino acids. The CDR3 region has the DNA TGCGCCAGCAGCCCCGGGACAACCTACGAGCAGTACTTC. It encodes CASSPGTTYEQYF.